The 26 T cell receptor beta chains listed next were all sequenced from one sample in a study of TET2 disruption in CD19-targeted CAR T cells (dated 2018 in TCRdb). Their recognized antigens are unknown. The sample's treatment or condition, from its label and the paper: autologous CTL019 cells: CD19 CAR with 4-1BB and CD3 zeta domains. Libraries came from the immunoSEQ multiplex PCR assay. TCRdb carries this immuneACCESS record with in-frame sequences only. Its versions omit some clonotypes, under half of them owing to an unresolved V gene in the studies checked, with the rest unexplained. Per the sample table, the count is around 30,000 clones. The top ten clones comprise approximately 2% of the sample. The material was CD8- CAR+ T cells sorted from cultured blood T cells, obtained for CD19 CAR T cell therapy. Interpreted using the paper, the cell subset or site label stands for: CD8-negative CAR-positive T cells from the infusion product. The receptors come from a man between 70 and 80 years old with chronic lymphocytic leukemia.

Remarks on this clone: The read is 3 residues too short to cover the CDR3 end, so that end is filled in from the germline J gene. V gene TRBV20-1 combines with J gene TRBJ2-4; 7 bases map to TRBD2. This CDR3 has 14 residues. Germline values: CDR1 DFQATT, CDR2 SNEGSKA (reference sequence). Incomplete CDR3 DNA: TGCAGTGCTACAGGGAGGGTGGGCAATCAGCCT. As protein: CSATGRVGNQP. The full CDR3 protein is CSATGRVGNQPQYF.

For this clone: The sequenced fragment ends 3 residues before the CDR3 boundary, so the rest is inferred from the germline J gene. The rearrangement uses TRBV7-2 and TRBJ1-2; TRBD1 matches 7 bases. Germline values: CDR1 SGHTA, CDR2 FQGNSA. The CDR3 is made up of 15 amino acids. J gave up 4 bases and V 5 bases, and 10 bases lay outside the gene matches. The CDR3 DNA, read in part, is TGTGCCAGCAGCCCGAATTCGGGACAGACCTATGGC. The encoded protein is CASSPNSGQTYG. The full CDR3 sequence reads CASSPNSGQTYGYTF. The variable domain in full, completed from reference TRBV7-2 and TRBJ1-2, reads GAGVSQSPSNKVTEKGKDVELRCDPISGHTALYWYRQSLGQGLEFLIYFQGNSAPDKSGLPSDRFSAERTGGSVSTLTIQRTQQEDSAVYLCASSPNSGQTYGYTFGSGTRLTVV.

The DNA read from the CDR3 is TGTGCCAGCAGCTTATGGGCACCCCTCACTTCATCCTCTTCTGAAAAA. This sequence encodes CASSLWAPLTSSSSEK. The whole CDR3 sequence reads CASSLWAPLTSSSSEKLFF. The genes are TRBV13 and TRBJ1-4; no reliable D call. The read gets to within 3 residues of the CDR3 end, and the germline J gene fills in the rest. Trimming cost V 2 bases and J 7 bases, with 26 bases left between them. This CDR3 spans 19 amino acids. The germline V gene encodes CDR1 PRHDT and CDR2 FYEKMQ (reference sequence).

Of note for this clone: The read terminates 3 residues before the CDR3 end, so the remaining end is supplied by the germline J gene. The rearrangement joins TRBV7-9 to TRBJ1-2, with 9 bases aligning to TRBD1. The CDR3 runs to 15 residues. Germline lookup yields CDR1 SEHNR and CDR2 FQNEAQ (reference sequence). The sequenced part of the CDR3 DNA is TGTGCCAGCAGCGCGGGACAGGGTGCCTACAATGAC. This encodes CASSAGQGAYND. The entire CDR3 is CASSAGQGAYNDYTF.

A remark on this clone: The read halts 3 residues ahead of the CDR3 end, with the missing end drawn from the germline J gene. The rearrangement joins TRBV6-2 or TRBV6-3 to TRBJ2-4, with 7 bases that match TRBD1. This CDR3 comprises 15 residues. Germline V CDR1 and CDR2: MNHEY, SVGEGT. The sequenced CDR3 bases are TGTGCCAGCAGTTATCGAGGGGGCGCAGACTATGGT. Its translation is CASSYRGGADYG. The full-length CDR3 reads as CASSYRGGADYGQYF.

Remarks on this clone: The sequence runs out 3 residues before the end of the CDR3; the remainder is reconstructed from the germline J gene. In the same sample, other DNA sequences code for this CDR3. The V call is TRBV4-1, the J call TRBJ2-3; 11 bases agree with TRBD2. The length of the CDR3 is 17 residues. After removal of 2 bases from V and 2 bases from J, the junction contained 6 bases not matched to a gene. Germline-derived CDR1 and CDR2 are MGHRA and YSYEKL. The covered CDR3 bases are TGCGCCAGCAGCCAAAGTACTAGCGGGGGTTCCACAGATACG. It encodes CASSQSTSGGSTDT. From start to end, the CDR3 is CASSQSTSGGSTDTQYF.

Note on this clone: The CDR3 end lies 3 residues beyond the end of the read and is filled in from the germline J gene. The chain couples TRBV30 to TRBJ1-1; 7 bases agree with TRBD1. The CDR3 runs to 13 residues. Germline loops: CDR1 GTSNPN, CDR2 SVGIG (reference sequence). The CDR3 bases that were read are TGTGCCTGGAGTGGACAGGGATTCAACGAA. Protein product: CAWSGQGFNE. The entire CDR3 protein is CAWSGQGFNEAFF.

Of note for this clone: The CDR3 goes on 3 residues after the read ends, and that part is filled in from the germline J gene. The chain links TRBV19 to TRBJ2-4, with D perhaps matching TRBD2 (5 bases). This CDR3 spans 12 amino acids. Germline V gives CDR1 LNHDA, CDR2 SQIVND (reference sequence). CDR3 protein: CASSIDQRPQYF. CDR3 DNA (partial): TGTGCCAGTAGTATAGATCAGCGGCCT. Full variable domain (missing parts from reference TRBV19 and TRBJ2-4): DGGITQSPKYLFRKEGQNVTLSCEQNLNHDAMYWYRQDPGQGLRLIYYSQIVNDFQKGDIAEGYSVSREKKESFPLTVTSAQKNPTAFYLCASSIDQRPQYFGAGTRLSVL.

A word on this clone: The CDR3 end is not reached by the read, which stops 3 residues before it; the germline J gene fills it in. The chain is built from TRBV7-6 and TRBJ1-6; D might be TRBD1 (6 bases). The V end lost 1 base, the J end lost 5 bases, and 9 bases lay between the germline ends. CDR3 length: 15 amino acids. Germline assignment: CDR1 SGHVS and CDR2 FNYEAQ. The sequenced part of the CDR3 DNA is TGTGCCAGCAGCTTAGGGGCAGGGGATAATTCACCC. Amino acids: CASSLGAGDNSP. In full, the CDR3 reads CASSLGAGDNSPLHF. Using reference TRBV7-6 and TRBJ1-6 for the parts outside the CDR3, the full variable domain is GAGVSQSPRYKVTKRGQDVALRCDPISGHVSLYWYRQALGQGPEFLTYFNYEAQQDKSGLPNDRFSAERPEGSISTLTIQRTEQRDSAMYRCASSLGAGDNSPLHFGNGTRLTVT.

This clone is classed as medium-sized by frequency. The DNA ends 3 residues before the CDR3 does, and the rest of the CDR3 is filled in from the germline J gene. The chain recombines TRBV18 with TRBJ2-3; D is ambiguous. The V gene lost 3 bases and the J gene lost 5 bases, with 9 bases spanning the gap. CDR1 KGHSH and CDR2 LQKENI come from the germline V gene. CDR3 length equals 13 residues. CDR3 bases read: TGTGCCAGCTCACCGAGCATAATAGATACG. Translation gives CASSPSIIDT. The full CDR3 sequence reads CASSPSIIDTQYF. The full variable domain, in which reference TRBV18 and TRBJ2-3 provide the parts outside the CDR3, is NAGVMQNPRHLVRRRGQEARLRCSPMKGHSHVYWYRQLPEEGLKFMVYLQKENIIDESGMPKERFSAEFPKEGPSILRIQQVVRGDSAAYFCASSPSIIDTQYFGPGTRLTVL.

As to this clone: The read ends 3 residues before the CDR3 terminus; that terminus is restored from the germline J gene. The chain employs TRBV2 and TRBJ1-2, with no clear D. The V gene's germline CDR1 is SNHLY and CDR2 FYNNEI. This CDR3 is built from 17 residues. The chain's CDR3 is CASSEGGGLARYNDYTF. The DNA read from the CDR3 is TGTGCCAGCAGTGAGGGCGGAGGGCTAGCTAGGTACAATGAC.

Comment on this clone: The observed sequence ends 3 residues before the CDR3 terminus, with the missing tail filled in from the germline J gene. The chain has TRBV7-9 and TRBJ1-1; possibly TRBD1 for D (6 bases). Germline loops: CDR1 SEHNR, CDR2 FQNEAQ (reference sequence). The length of the CDR3 is 13 residues. V was trimmed by 7 bases and J by 3 bases, leaving 12 bases between them. CDR3 protein: CASIGGSDTEAFF. CDR3 DNA, as far as it was read: TGTGCCAGCATAGGGGGATCGGACACTGAA.

Incomplete CDR3 DNA: TGTGCCACCTCGCTAGCCGCAGCAGCTACG. Translating gives CATSLAAAAT. The full CDR3 reads CATSLAAAATQYF. This sequence joins TRBV7-9 and TRBJ2-3, with a possible D match to TRBD2 (5 bases). The read gets to within 3 residues of the CDR3 end, and the germline J gene fills in the rest. V shed 10 bases and J shed 8 bases, with 19 bases lying between them. The CDR3 has 13 residues. Per the germline V gene, CDR1 is SEHNR and CDR2 is FQNEAQ (reference sequence). Combining the CDR3 with reference TRBV7-9 and TRBJ2-3 gives the whole variable domain DTGVSQNPRHKITKRGQNVTFRCDPISEHNRLYWYRQTLGQGPEFLTYFQNEAQLEKSRLLSDRFSAERPKGSFSTLEIQRTEQGDSAMYLCATSLAAAATQYFGPGTRLTVL.

A remark on this clone: The CDR3 is cut off 3 residues early in the read; its end comes from the germline J gene. This sequence joins TRBV12-3 or TRBV12-4 and TRBJ2-2, with a possible D match to TRBD2 (5 bases). Between the trimmed V and J ends, which lost 8 bases and 3 bases, there was a span of 7 bases. This CDR3 region has 12 residues. The CDR3 loop is CASHGDTGELFF. The covered CDR3 bases are TGTGCCAGCCACGGGGACACCGGGGAG.

Note on this clone: Read sequence stops 3 residues before the CDR3 end, and the germline J gene provides the missing end. The rearrangement joins TRBV2 to TRBJ1-1; 9 bases are a match to TRBD1. V lost 4 bases and J lost 1; bases outside the gene matches: 4. This CDR3 comprises 15 residues. CDR1 is SNHLY and CDR2 is FYNNEI in the germline V gene. The CDR3 protein is CASSATGGANTEAFF. CDR3 bases read: TGTGCCAGCAGTGCAACAGGGGGCGCGAACACTGAA.

Points on this clone: Germline and junction disagree at one end, which may indicate a read error. With the read ending 3 residues before the CDR3 end, the germline J gene is used to fill in that end. This specimen includes other DNA sequences encoding the same CDR3. This rearrangement joins TRBV30 to TRBJ1-3, with D maybe TRBD1 (5 bases). Germline CDR1 is GTSNPN and CDR2 is SVGIG (reference sequence). The CDR3 loop spans 15 amino acids. The CDR3 sequence is CAWTPGENSGNTIYF. The part of the CDR3 DNA that was read is TGTGCCTGGACCCCGGGGGAGAACTCTGGAAACACT. Looking up the rest from reference TRBV30 and TRBJ1-3 gives the full variable domain: SQTIHQWPATLVQPVGSPLSLECTVEGTSNPNLYWYRQAAGRGLQLLFYSVGIGQISSEVPQNLSASRPQDRQFILSSKKLLLSDSGFYLCAWTPGENSGNTIYFGEGSWLTVV.

To note about this clone: The CDR3 goes on 3 residues after the read ends, and that part is filled in from the germline J gene. Additional DNA sequences in this sample encode the identical CDR3. V gene TRBV29-1 combines with J gene TRBJ1-2; 8 bases agree with TRBD1. The V gene end was trimmed by 3 bases and the J gene end by 5 bases; junction bases not matched to a gene: 14. CDR3 length: 16 residues. From germline, CDR1 is SQVTM and CDR2 ANQGSEA. CDR3 amino acids: CSVETVRGQGYYGYTF. CDR3 DNA (partial): TGCAGCGTTGAGACAGTCAGAGGACAGGGATATTATGGC.

Concerning this clone: The sequenced fragment ends 3 residues before the CDR3 boundary, so the rest is inferred from the germline J gene. This chain uses TRBV7-9 with TRBJ1-1, with D hard to call. Germline CDR1 and CDR2: SEHNR and FQNEAQ (reference sequence). This CDR3 spans 14 amino acids. Partial CDR3 DNA: TGTGCCAGCAGCTTAGGACAAAGCTCCTACGAG. Encoded protein: CASSLGQSSYE. The whole CDR3 protein reads CASSLGQSSYEAFF.

Worth noting for this clone: The junction departs from the called germline gene at one end, perhaps through a read error. The CDR3 end lies 3 residues beyond the end of the read and is filled in from the germline J gene. Different DNA sequences within this sample yield the same CDR3. This chain links TRBV6-2 or TRBV6-3 with TRBJ1-3; 7 bases fit TRBD1. From germline, CDR1 is MNHEY and CDR2 SVGEGT. The CDR3 spans 14 residues. This chain's CDR3 is CASSYRGQKDTIYF. The part of the CDR3 DNA that was read is TGTGCCAGCAGTTACCGGGGACAGAAGGACACT.

With respect to this clone: Sequencing ends 3 residues short of the CDR3 end; the germline J gene provides the rest. The rearrangement uses TRBV10-3 and TRBJ2-1, with 7 bases lining up with TRBD1. The CDR3 totals 12 residues. Trimming at V came to 6 bases and at J to 8 bases, leaving 4 bases not matched to a gene. Germline V CDR1 and CDR2: ENHRY, SYGVKD. The sequenced part of the CDR3 DNA is TGTGCCATCAGGGCCACAGGGGATGAG. Residues: CAIRATGDE. The CDR3 as a whole reads CAIRATGDEQFF.

The CDR3 protein is CASSLDGDSRNQPQYF. The DNA read from the CDR3 is TGCGCCAGCAGCTTGGACGGGGACAGCCGCAATCAGCCT. The chain uses TRBV5-1 and TRBJ2-4; 7 nucleotides agree with TRBD1. The sequence runs out 3 residues before the end of the CDR3; the remainder is reconstructed from the germline J gene. The germline V gene has CDR1 SGHRS and CDR2 YFSETQ. This CDR3 comprises 16 residues.

The CDR3 spells CASSAVSSTDTQYF. CDR3 DNA (partial): TGTGCCAGCAGTGCGGTCTCTAGCACAGATACG. The chain carries TRBV6-1 and TRBJ2-3; D remains unclear. The read halts 3 residues ahead of the CDR3 end, with the missing end drawn from the germline J gene. CDR3 length: 14 amino acids. In germline, CDR1 is MNHNS, CDR2 SASEGT. Trimming pared 4 bases from V and 0 bases from J, leaving 8 bases between.

With respect to this clone: The read finishes 3 residues shy of the CDR3 end, and the germline J gene is used to complete it. The chain links TRBV18 to TRBJ2-3, with 8 positions matching TRBD2. Germline-derived CDR1 and CDR2 are KGHSH and LQKENI. V dropped 4 bases and J dropped 0; count of bases not matched to a gene: 6. The CDR3 has 16 amino acids. Partial CDR3 DNA: TGTGCCAGCTCACGCGGAGCGGGGGCTAGCACAGATACG. Its protein is CASSRGAGASTDT. The complete CDR3 reads CASSRGAGASTDTQYF.

Frequency places this clone as medium-sized. The CDR3 end is not reached by the read, which stops 3 residues before it; the germline J gene fills it in. V is TRBV9 and J is TRBJ2-2; weak D call: TRBD2 (6 bases). Germline lookup yields CDR1 SGDLS and CDR2 YYNGEE. V gave up 4 bases and J gave up 4 bases, with 17 bases separating them. CDR3 size: 16 residues. This chain's CDR3 is CASSLEGTPRTGELFF. The CDR3 bases that were read are TGTGCCAGCAGCCTGGAGGGGACTCCACGCACCGGGGAG.

This clone registers medium-sized by frequency. The DNA ends 3 residues before the CDR3 does, and the rest of the CDR3 is filled in from the germline J gene. The V and J genes are TRBV6-1 and TRBJ2-4; a possible D gene is TRBD2 (6 bases). The germline V gene has CDR1 MNHNS and CDR2 SASEGT. There are 14 residues in the CDR3. V lost 0 bases and J lost 4, with 7 bases in between. CDR3 bases read: TGTGCCAGCAGTGAAGCTAGCGGAAAAAACATT. Residues: CASSEASGKNI. The whole CDR3 protein reads CASSEASGKNIQYF.

Note on this clone: Read coverage stops 3 residues before the CDR3 terminus; the germline J gene supplies the remainder. J is TRBJ2-7 and V is TRBV9; 7 nucleotides line up with TRBD2. V lost 4 bases to trimming and J lost 3 bases; unmatched junction nucleotides: 10. The CDR3 is made up of 15 amino acids. CDR1 is SGDLS, CDR2 YYNGEE, per germline. The sequenced part of the CDR3 DNA is TGTGCCAGCAGCCCCCCCAGCGGGGCCCTCTACGAG. Amino acids: CASSPPSGALYE. The full CDR3 protein reads CASSPPSGALYEQYF.